What follows describes a single TCR beta chain. Its antigen is unknown. Nothing much larger sits one base from this clone, and base qualities are not available. The CDR3 numbers 14 residues from cysteine through phenylalanine. Only CDR3 DNA is held: 42 bases, read in frame from base 1. After removal of 3 bases from V and 5 bases from J, the junction retains 5 bases not matched to a gene. In the germline V gene, CDR1 corresponds to MNHNS and CDR2 to SASEGT. The CDR3 regions of human TCRbeta chains were analyzed by immunosequencing. From the authors' description of their analysis: TCRs in the repertoires were matched against a reference library of SARS-CoV-2-specific TCRs that had been generated with the MIRA antigen-specificity platform. Breadth was defined as the fraction of unique TCRs that were SARS-CoV-2-associated. Depth was defined as the fraction of total T cells that were SARS-CoV-2-associated. Using the MIRA data, every spike-specific TCR was mapped to the spike region that the TCR reacted to and assigned to either a CD4 or a CD8 class. Log10-transformed breadth and depth values were compared by one-way ANOVA with Sidak's multiple comparisons tests. TCRdb obtained this table from immuneACCESS and retained in-frame rearrangements with V and J assigned. These tables miss some clones; where compared with another copy, unresolved V genes account for less than half of the shortfall, and the remainder is unexplained. Clone size and V and J calls were adopted from that table, with D and trimming inferred from the DNA. The sample table shows roughly 99,000 clones, and approximately 86% are seen once. Jointly, the top ten make up 3.5% to 4.5% of the sample.

This sample is part of a study of T cell responses to AZD1222 COVID-19 vaccine (dated by TCRdb to the early 2020s). In terms of the full investigation: AZD1222 recipients given second doses at about 4 weeks or at about 12 weeks were pooled, since spike-specific TCR depth and breadth were not found to differ between the two schedules. Trial participants were enrolled by age into subgroups of 18-55, 56-69 and 70-plus years, and roughly 150, 30 and 60 TCR-sequenced participants, respectively, were included in these subgroups. TCR sequencing was performed for about 250 trial participants, of whom around 200 were given two doses of AZD1222 and around 26 were given two doses of MenACWY control vaccine.

Reading the label with the study, this specimen's time point is: baseline before first vaccination. The vaccinee samples were drawn from two UK trials, COV001 and COV002, one of which was a single-blind randomized controlled phase 2/3 trial testing AZD1222 (ChAdOx1 nCoV-19) in healthy adults. Trial participant PBMC samples were collected at day 0 and day 28 after the second dose for TCRbeta chain sequencing. Points the paper makes about the study in general: Conclusions about previously exposed vaccinees were limited because only a handful of AZD1222 recipients were SARS-CoV-2 seropositive at baseline. The 56-69-year group was small, and its depth increase did not reach significance, likely because of low power. Because no day 14 peak-response samples were available, the repertoires could be characterized only after the peak T cell response. Participants were mostly white British, with more females than males. The authors suggested clonal diversity may have been underestimated. Nearly half of unique spike-specific TCRs reportedly recognized epitopes outside regions mutated in the B.1.351 and B.1.1.7 variants. A significant rise in spike-specific TCR breadth and depth was observed after two AZD1222 doses relative to day 0 and relative to MenACWY recipients. The vaccine-associated CD4 TCRs covered the entire spike protein, and the dominant responses fell in regions 160-218 and 743-854.

Recombination joined TRBV6-1 with TRBJ2-3, with TRBD1 identical over 7 junction bases. The source of this sequence is an adult in good health. Sequenced material: peripheral blood, taken on day 0 of AZD1222 vaccination. CDR3 region: CASSDQGEGDTQYF. The DNA reads TGTGCCAGCAGTGATCAGGGGGAAGGAGATACGCAGTATTTT.